Listed below are T cell receptor beta chains from one sample, sequenced in a study of CD8+CD57+ T cells in acquired aplastic anemia. TCRdb independently ran MiXCR on the reads; one entry per CDR3 protein. The data show roughly 220,000 distinct CDR3 sequences, over 55% seen once. The specimen was sorted CD4+, CD8+, or CD8+CD57+ T cells (not recorded which) from PBMCs. These receptors were collected from a human donor with aplastic anemia. Each CDR3 is given with its conserved first and last residue. D genes are given only for firm matches. Clone sizes are given selectively: once, few, many, or a class where the clone is expanded.

abundance: few
v_gene: TRBV7-9
d_gene: NA
j_gene: TRBJ1-2
CDR3nt: TGTGCCAGCAGCTTAGCGGGAGCAGGCGCCTCTAACTATGGCTACACCTTC
CDR3aa: CASSLAGAGASNYGYTF

abundance: NA
v_gene: TRBV10-3
d_gene: NA
j_gene: TRBJ2-4
CDR3nt: TGTGCCAGCGCCTCTGCCGGGGGCAGAACCAAAAACATTCAGTACTTC
CDR3aa: CASASAGGRTKNIQYF

abundance: NA
v_gene: TRBV10-3
d_gene: NA
j_gene: TRBJ1-1
CDR3nt: TGTGCCATCAGTGAGTCGGGTATACGGGAAAGAGCTTTCTTT
CDR3aa: CAISESGIRERAFF

abundance: few
v_gene: TRBV11-2
d_gene: TRBD2
j_gene: TRBJ2-7
CDR3nt: TGTGCCAGCAGGTCTAGCGGGGCCTCCTACGAGCAGTACTTC
CDR3aa: CASRSSGASYEQYF

abundance: NA
v_gene: TRBV25-1
d_gene: TRBD1
j_gene: TRBJ1-2
CDR3nt: TGTGCCAGCAGTGAACACGGGGACAGGGGGCATTATGGCTACACCTTC
CDR3aa: CASSEHGDRGHYGYTF

abundance: many
v_gene: TRBV30
d_gene: TRBD2
j_gene: TRBJ2-7
CDR3nt: TGTGCCTGGAGTGTCGGTGGCGGGGGCTACGAGCAGTACTTC
CDR3aa: CAWSVGGGGYEQYF

abundance: NA
v_gene: TRBV12-5
d_gene: NA
j_gene: TRBJ1-1
CDR3nt: TGTGCCAGCACCGCAAGGAAGAACACTGAAGCTTTCTTT
CDR3aa: CASTARKNTEAFF

abundance: once
v_gene: TRBV24-1
d_gene: TRBD1
j_gene: TRBJ1-5
CDR3nt: TGTGCCACCAGTGACCCCCGGACAGGGGAGAATCAGCCCCAGCATTTT
CDR3aa: CATSDPRTGENQPQHF

abundance: few
v_gene: TRBV20-1
d_gene: TRBD1
j_gene: TRBJ2-5
CDR3nt: TGCAGTGCTAAAGGGACAGGGTCCCAAGAGACCCAGTACTTC
CDR3aa: CSAKGTGSQETQYF

abundance: NA
v_gene: TRBV5-1
d_gene: NA
j_gene: TRBJ2-7
CDR3nt: TGCGCCAGCAGCCATCCGGAAGGGCCCTACGAGCAGTACTTC
CDR3aa: CASSHPEGPYEQYF